This T cell receptor beta chain was captured in a study of shared clonotypes between healthy human individuals. Study overall: Per-donor plates numbered three CD4 naive, three CD4 memory, two CD8 naive and one CD8 memory.

The CDR3 loop spans 15 amino acids. Trimming took 2 bases from V and 2 from J; bases not matched to a gene: 2. The V gene's germline CDR1 is KGHSH and CDR2 LQKENI. Generated by immunoSEQ multiplex PCR, the TCRdb table keeps only in-frame clones and is missing some. The data hold 2 million to 2.5 million clones, with approximately 94% observed a single time. The TCR sequence derives from a man aged 18 to 29 in good health. Some clones in this sample may be carry-over from other donors' samples. The sequenced material came from naive CD4+ T cells from PBMCs. Subset of the sample: CD45RA+ positively selected. V is TRBV18 and J is TRBJ2-3; 9 bases fit TRBD1. CDR3 residues: CASSPGTGLTDTQYF. The CDR3 DNA reads TGTGCCAGCTCACCAGGGACAGGGCTCACAGATACGCAGTATTTT. Full variable domain (outside the CDR3, taken from reference TRBV18 and TRBJ2-3): NAGVMQNPRHLVRRRGQEARLRCSPMKGHSHVYWYRQLPEEGLKFMVYLQKENIIDESGMPKERFSAEFPKEGPSILRIQQVVRGDSAAYFCASSPGTGLTDTQYFGPGTRLTVL.